The rows below give T cell receptor beta chains drawn from one sample of a study of blood T cell repertoires in COVID-19. Method: immunoSEQ multiplex PCR; TCRdb's copy keeps in-frame clones and lacks some. The data hold tens of thousands of clones, with over 75% observed a single time. What was sequenced was peripheral blood. All receptors derive from an older man in a cohort sampled during active COVID-19. Both conserved end residues are part of each CDR3. Each record gives: clone size, D gene, V gene, J gene, CDR3 length, CDR3 protein, CDR3 DNA. A D gene is named only where the DNA matches it firmly. For some rows the clone size is stated as once, few or many, or as a class when expanded; others skip it.

>NA|TRBD1|TRBV3-1/TRBV3-2|TRBJ2-7|17
CASSQALSGTGFHEQYF
TGTGCCAGCAGCCAAGCCCTCTCCGGGACAGGGTTCCACGAGCAGTACTTC
>NA|TRBD2|TRBV5-4|TRBJ2-1|16
CASSLGGGTRYNEQFF
TGTGCCAGCAGCCTCGGGGGGGGGACGCGTTACAATGAGCAGTTCTTC
>NA|NA|TRBV9|TRBJ1-5|15
CASSVGQGSNQPQHF
TGTGCCAGCAGCGTAGGGCAGGGGAGCAATCAGCCCCAGCATTTT
>NA|TRBD1|TRBV27|TRBJ2-7|17
CASSPAPLDRWSYEQYF
TGTGCCAGCAGTCCTGCTCCTCTGGACAGGTGGTCCTACGAGCAGTACTTC
>NA|TRBD2|TRBV5-1|TRBJ2-5|15
CASSRLAGGRETQYF
TGCGCCAGCAGCCGACTAGCGGGAGGGCGAGAGACCCAGTACTTC
>NA|TRBD2|TRBV24-1|TRBJ2-1|16
CATSDQSGGAFNEQFF
TGTGCCACCAGTGACCAGAGCGGGGGGGCATTCAATGAGCAGTTCTTC
>NA|NA|TRBV7-9|TRBJ1-2|13
CASSLVVNYGYTF
TGTGCCAGCAGCTTAGTCGTAAACTATGGCTACACCTTC
>NA|TRBD1|TRBV5-1|TRBJ2-7|14
CASSLTRQGYEQYF
TGCGCCAGCAGCTTGACCCGACAGGGTTACGAGCAGTACTTC
>few|TRBD1|TRBV6-5|TRBJ2-5|16
CASSYSTGQGAETQYF
TGTGCCAGCAGTTATTCGACGGGACAGGGGGCTGAGACCCAGTACTTC
>NA|TRBD1|TRBV7-8|TRBJ2-7|14
CASSRPDRVHEQYF
TGTGCCAGCAGCCGACCGGACAGGGTCCACGAGCAGTACTTC
>NA|TRBD2|TRBV7-3|TRBJ2-1|19
CASSPGTSGRARAVNEQFF
TGTGCCAGCAGCCCCGGGACTAGCGGGAGGGCCAGGGCCGTTAATGAGCAGTTCTTC
>NA|TRBD1|TRBV7-2|TRBJ1-1|15
CASSSNPGTELGAFF
TGTGCCAGCAGCTCTAATCCCGGGACAGAGCTTGGCGCTTTCTTT
>NA|TRBD2|TRBV11-2|TRBJ2-3|16
CASSLDGGGNTDTQYF
TGTGCCAGCAGCTTAGATGGGGGGGGGAACACAGATACGCAGTATTTT
>NA|NA|TRBV2|TRBJ1-1|15
CASSAEGSPRSEAFF
TGTGCCAGCAGTGCTGAGGGTTCCCCTCGATCCGAAGCTTTCTTT
>NA|NA|TRBV4-2|TRBJ1-1|14
CASSHNRLNTEAFF
TGTGCCAGCAGCCACAACAGGTTAAACACTGAAGCTTTCTTT